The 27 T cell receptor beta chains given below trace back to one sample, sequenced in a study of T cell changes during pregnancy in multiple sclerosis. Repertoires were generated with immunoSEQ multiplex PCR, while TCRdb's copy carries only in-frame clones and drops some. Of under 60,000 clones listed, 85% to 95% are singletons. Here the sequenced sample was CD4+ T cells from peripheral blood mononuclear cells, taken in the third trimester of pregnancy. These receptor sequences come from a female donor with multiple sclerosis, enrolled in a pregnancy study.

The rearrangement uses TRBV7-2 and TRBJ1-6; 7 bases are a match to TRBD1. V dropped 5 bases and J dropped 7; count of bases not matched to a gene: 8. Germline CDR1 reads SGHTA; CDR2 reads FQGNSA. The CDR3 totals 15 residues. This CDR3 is CASSAHRGENSPLHF. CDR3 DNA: TGTGCCAGCAGCGCACACAGGGGAGAGAATTCACCCCTCCACTTT. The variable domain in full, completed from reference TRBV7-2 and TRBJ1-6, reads GAGVSQSPSNKVTEKGKDVELRCDPISGHTALYWYRQSLGQGLEFLIYFQGNSAPDKSGLPSDRFSAERTGGSVSTLTIQRTQQEDSAVYLCASSAHRGENSPLHFGNGTRLTVT.

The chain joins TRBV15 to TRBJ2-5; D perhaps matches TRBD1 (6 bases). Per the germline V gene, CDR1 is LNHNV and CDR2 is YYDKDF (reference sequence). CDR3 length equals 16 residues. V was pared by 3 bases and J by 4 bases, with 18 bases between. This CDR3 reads CATSRGAGAIAETQYF. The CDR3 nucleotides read TGTGCCACCAGCAGGGGGGCAGGGGCGATCGCAGAGACCCAGTACTTC.

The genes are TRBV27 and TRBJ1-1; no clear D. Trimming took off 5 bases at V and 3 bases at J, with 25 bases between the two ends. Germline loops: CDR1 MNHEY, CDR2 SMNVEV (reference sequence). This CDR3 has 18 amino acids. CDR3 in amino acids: CASSPPGPPPVMHTEAFF. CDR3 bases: TGTGCCAGCAGTCCTCCAGGTCCCCCCCCAGTGATGCACACTGAAGCTTTCTTT.

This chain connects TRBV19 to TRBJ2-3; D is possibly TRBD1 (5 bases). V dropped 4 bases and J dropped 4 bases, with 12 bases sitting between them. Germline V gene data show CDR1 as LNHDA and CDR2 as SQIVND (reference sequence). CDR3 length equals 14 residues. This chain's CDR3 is CASSREYRPDTQYF. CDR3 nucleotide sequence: TGTGCCAGTAGTAGAGAATACAGGCCAGATACGCAGTATTTT.

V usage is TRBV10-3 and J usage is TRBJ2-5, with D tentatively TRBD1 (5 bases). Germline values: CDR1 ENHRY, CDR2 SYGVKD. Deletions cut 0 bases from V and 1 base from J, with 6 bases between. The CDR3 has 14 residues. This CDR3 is CAISESTVQETQYF. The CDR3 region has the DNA TGTGCCATCAGTGAGTCGACAGTCCAAGAGACCCAGTACTTC.

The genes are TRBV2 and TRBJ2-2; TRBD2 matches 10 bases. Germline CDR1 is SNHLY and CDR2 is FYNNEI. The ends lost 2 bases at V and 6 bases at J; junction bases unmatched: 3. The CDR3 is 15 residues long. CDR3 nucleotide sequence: TGTGCCAGCAGTGAACTAGCGGGAGCCCCCGGGGAGCTGTTTTTT. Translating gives CASSELAGAPGELFF.

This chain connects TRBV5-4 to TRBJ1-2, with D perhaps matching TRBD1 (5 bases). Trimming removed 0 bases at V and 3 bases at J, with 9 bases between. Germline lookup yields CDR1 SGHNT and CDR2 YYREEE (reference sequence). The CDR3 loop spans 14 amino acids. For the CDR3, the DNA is TGTGCCAGCAGCTTGGGGTGGGGGGACTATGGCTACACCTTC. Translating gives CASSLGWGDYGYTF.

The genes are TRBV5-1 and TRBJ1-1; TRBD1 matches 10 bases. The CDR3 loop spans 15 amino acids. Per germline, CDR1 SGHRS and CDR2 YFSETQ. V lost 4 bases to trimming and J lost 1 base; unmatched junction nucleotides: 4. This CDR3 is CASSNGDRGNTEAFF. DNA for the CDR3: TGCGCCAGCAGCAATGGGGACAGGGGGAACACTGAAGCTTTCTTT.

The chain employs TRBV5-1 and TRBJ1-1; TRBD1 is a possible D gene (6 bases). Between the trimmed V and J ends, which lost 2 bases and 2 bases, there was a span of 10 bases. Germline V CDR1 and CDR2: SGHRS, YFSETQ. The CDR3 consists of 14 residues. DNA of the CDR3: TGCGCCAGCAGCTTTACAGGGTCCAACACTGAAGCTTTCTTT. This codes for CASSFTGSNTEAFF.

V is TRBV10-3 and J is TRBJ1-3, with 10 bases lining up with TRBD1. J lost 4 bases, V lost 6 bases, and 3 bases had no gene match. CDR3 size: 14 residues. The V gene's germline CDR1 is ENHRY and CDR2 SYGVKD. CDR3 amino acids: CAIRGQGTGNTIYF. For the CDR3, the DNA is TGTGCCATCAGGGGACAGGGGACAGGAAACACCATATATTTT.

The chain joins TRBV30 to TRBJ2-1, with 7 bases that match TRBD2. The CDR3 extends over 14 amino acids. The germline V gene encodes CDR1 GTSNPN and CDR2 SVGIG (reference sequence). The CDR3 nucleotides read TGTGTGGCTAGCGGTCCTCTAACCTACAATGAGCAGTTCTTC. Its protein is CVASGPLTYNEQFF.

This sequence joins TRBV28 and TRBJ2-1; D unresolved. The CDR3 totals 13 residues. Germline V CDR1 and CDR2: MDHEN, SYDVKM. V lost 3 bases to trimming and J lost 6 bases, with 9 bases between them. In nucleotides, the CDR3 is TGTGCCAGCAGTTTGCCGTCGGGCAATGAGCAGTTCTTC. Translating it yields CASSLPSGNEQFF.

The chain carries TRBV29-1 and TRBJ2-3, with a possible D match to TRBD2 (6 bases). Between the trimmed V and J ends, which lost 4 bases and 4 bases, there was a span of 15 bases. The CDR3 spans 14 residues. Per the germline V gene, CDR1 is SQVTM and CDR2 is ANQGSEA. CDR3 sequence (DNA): TGCAGCGTTGGACTTGCGGGAACCCCAGATACGCAGTATTTT. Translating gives CSVGLAGTPDTQYF.

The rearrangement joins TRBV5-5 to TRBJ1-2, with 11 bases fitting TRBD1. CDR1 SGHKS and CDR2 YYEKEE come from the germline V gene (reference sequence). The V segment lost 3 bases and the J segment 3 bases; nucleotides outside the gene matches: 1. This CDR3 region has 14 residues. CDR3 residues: CASSWDRGDYGYTF. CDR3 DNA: TGTGCCAGCAGCTGGGACAGGGGGGACTATGGCTACACCTTC.

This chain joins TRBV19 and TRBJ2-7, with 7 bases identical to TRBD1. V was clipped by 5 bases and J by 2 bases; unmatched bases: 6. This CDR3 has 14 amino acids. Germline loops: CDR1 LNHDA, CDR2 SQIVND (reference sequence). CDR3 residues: CASSETGRTYEQYF. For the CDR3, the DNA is TGTGCCAGTAGTGAGACAGGGAGAACCTACGAGCAGTACTTC.

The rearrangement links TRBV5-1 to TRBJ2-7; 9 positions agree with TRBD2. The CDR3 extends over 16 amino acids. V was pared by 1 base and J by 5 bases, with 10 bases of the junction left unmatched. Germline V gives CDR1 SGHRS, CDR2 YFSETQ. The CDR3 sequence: CASSLSSGAVHHEQYF. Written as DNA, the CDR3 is TGCGCCAGCAGCTTGTCTAGCGGGGCAGTTCACCACGAGCAGTACTTC. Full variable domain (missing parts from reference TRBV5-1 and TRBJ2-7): KAGVTQTPRYLIKTRGQQVTLSCSPISGHRSVSWYQQTPGQGLQFLFEYFSETQRNKGNFPGRFSGRQFSNSRSEMNVSTLELGDSALYLCASSLSSGAVHHEQYFGPGTRLTVT.

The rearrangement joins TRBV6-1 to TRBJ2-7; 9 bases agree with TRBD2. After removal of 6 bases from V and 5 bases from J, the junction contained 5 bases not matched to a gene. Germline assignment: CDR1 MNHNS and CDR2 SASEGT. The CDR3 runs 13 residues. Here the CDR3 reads CASRSSGEDEQYF. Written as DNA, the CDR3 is TGTGCCAGCAGGTCTAGCGGGGAAGACGAGCAGTACTTC.

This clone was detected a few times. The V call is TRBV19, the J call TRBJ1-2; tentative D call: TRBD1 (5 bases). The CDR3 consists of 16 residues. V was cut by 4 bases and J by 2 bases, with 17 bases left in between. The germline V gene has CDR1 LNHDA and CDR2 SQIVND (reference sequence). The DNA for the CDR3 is TGTGCCAGTAGTAGGGTGGGGGGATCCCGGAACTATGGCTACACCTTC. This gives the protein CASSRVGGSRNYGYTF. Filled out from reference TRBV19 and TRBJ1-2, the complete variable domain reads DGGITQSPKYLFRKEGQNVTLSCEQNLNHDAMYWYRQDPGQGLRLIYYSQIVNDFQKGDIAEGYSVSREKKESFPLTVTSAQKNPTAFYLCASSRVGGSRNYGYTFGSGTRLTVV.

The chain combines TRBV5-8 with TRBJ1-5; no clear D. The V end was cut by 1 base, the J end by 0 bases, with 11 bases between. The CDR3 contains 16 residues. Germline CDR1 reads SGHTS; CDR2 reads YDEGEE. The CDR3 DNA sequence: TGTGCCAGCAGCTTGAGAGGAGGGAGTAGCAATCAGCCCCAGCATTTT. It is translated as CASSLRGGSSNQPQHF.

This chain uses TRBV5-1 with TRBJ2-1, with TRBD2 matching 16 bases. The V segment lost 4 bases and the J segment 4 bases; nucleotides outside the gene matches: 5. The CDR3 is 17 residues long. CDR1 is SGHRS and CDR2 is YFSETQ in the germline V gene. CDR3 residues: CASSLGLAGGVYNEQFF. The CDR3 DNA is TGCGCCAGCAGCCTGGGACTAGCGGGGGGGGTTTACAATGAGCAGTTCTTC.

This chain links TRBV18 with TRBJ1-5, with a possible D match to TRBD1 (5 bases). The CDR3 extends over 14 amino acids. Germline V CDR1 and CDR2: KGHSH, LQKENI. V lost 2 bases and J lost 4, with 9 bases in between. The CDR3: CASSPGTSNQPQHF. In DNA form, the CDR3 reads TGTGCCAGCTCACCAGGGACTTCGAATCAGCCCCAGCATTTT.

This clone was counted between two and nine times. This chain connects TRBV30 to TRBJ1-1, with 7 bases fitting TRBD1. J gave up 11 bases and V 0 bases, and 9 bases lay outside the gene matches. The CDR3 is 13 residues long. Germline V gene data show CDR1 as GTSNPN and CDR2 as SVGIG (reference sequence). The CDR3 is CAWSVGWDSGAFF. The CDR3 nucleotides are TGTGCCTGGAGTGTGGGGTGGGACAGCGGGGCTTTCTTT.

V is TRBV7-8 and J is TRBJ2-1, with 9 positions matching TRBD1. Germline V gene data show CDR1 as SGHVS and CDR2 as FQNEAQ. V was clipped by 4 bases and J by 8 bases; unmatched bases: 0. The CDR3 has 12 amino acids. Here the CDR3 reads CASSWTGDEQFF. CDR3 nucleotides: TGTGCCAGCAGCTGGACAGGGGATGAGCAGTTCTTC.

CDR3 in amino acids: CASTTLRGLPGELFF. The CDR3, as DNA: TGTGCCAGCACCACACTCAGGGGGCTTCCCGGGGAGCTGTTTTTT. J is TRBJ2-2 and V is TRBV28; 8 nucleotides align to TRBD1. The CDR3 covers 15 residues. CDR1 is MDHEN, CDR2 SYDVKM, per germline. The J segment lost 6 bases and the V segment lost 7 bases, leaving 10 bases of the junction unmatched.

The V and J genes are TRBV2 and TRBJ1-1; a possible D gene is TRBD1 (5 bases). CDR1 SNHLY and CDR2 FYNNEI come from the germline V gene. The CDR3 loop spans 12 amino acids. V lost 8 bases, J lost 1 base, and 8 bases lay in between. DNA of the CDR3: TGTGCCAGCGGAGACAGGAACACTGAAGCTTTCTTT. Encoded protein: CASGDRNTEAFF.

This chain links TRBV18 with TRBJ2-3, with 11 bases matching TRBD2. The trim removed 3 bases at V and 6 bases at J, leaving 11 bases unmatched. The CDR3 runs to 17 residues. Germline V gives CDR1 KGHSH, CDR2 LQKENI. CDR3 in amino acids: CASSPTVAGGLADTQYF. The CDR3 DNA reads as TGTGCCAGCTCACCCACCGTAGCGGGGGGGCTGGCGGATACGCAGTATTTT.

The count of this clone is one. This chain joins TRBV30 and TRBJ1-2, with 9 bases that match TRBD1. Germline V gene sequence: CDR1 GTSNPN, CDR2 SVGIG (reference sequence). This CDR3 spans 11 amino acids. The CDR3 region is CMLDRGHGYTF. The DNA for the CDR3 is TGTATGTTGGACAGGGGACATGGCTACACCTTC.